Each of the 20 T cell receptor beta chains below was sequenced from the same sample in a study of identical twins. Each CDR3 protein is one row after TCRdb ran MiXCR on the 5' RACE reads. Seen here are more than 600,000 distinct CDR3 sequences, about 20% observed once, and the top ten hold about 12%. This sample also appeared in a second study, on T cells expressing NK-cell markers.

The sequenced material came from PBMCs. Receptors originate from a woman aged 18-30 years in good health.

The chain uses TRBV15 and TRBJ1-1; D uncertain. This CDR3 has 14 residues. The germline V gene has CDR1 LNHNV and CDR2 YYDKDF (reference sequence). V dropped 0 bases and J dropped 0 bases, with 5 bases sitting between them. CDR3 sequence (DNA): TGTGCCACCAGCAGAGAGCAGGTGAACACTGAAGCTTTCTTT. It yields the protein CATSREQVNTEAFF.

The CDR3 DNA sequence: TGTGCCATCAGTGAAGGGGGAGGATCCTACAATGAGCAGTTCTTC. Translated, it gives CAISEGGGSYNEQFF. V and J are TRBV10-3 and TRBJ2-1; D may correspond to TRBD1 or TRBD2 (6 bases each). The CDR3 sequence is 15 residues long. V dropped 3 bases and J dropped 1 base, with 10 bases sitting between them. Germline V gene sequence: CDR1 ENHRY, CDR2 SYGVKD.

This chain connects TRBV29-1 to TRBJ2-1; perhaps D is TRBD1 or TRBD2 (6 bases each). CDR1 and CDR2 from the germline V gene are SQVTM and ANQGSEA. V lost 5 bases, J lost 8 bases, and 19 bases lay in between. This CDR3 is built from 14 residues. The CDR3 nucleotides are TGCAGCGTTTCCGCGGCCTCGAGGGGGGATGAGCAGTTCTTC. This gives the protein CSVSAASRGDEQFF.

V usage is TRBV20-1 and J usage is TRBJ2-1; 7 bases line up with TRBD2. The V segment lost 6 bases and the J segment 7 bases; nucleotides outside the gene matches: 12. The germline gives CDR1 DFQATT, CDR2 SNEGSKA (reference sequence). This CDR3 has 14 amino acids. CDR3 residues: CSAAGAQVMNEQFF. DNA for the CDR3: TGCAGTGCCGCGGGAGCACAGGTTATGAATGAGCAGTTCTTC.

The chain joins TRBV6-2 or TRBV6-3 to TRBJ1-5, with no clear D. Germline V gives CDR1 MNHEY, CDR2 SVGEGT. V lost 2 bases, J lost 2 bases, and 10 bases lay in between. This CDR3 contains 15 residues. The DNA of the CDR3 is TGTGCCAGCAGTTACGACGGGATGGGCAATCAGCCCCAGCATTTT. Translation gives CASSYDGMGNQPQHF.

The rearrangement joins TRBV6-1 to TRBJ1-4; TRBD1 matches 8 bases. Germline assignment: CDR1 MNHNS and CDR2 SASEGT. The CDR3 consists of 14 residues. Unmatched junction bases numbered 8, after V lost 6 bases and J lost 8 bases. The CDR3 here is CASRAQGAREKLFF. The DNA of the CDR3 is TGTGCCAGCAGAGCTCAGGGGGCGAGGGAAAAACTGTTTTTT.

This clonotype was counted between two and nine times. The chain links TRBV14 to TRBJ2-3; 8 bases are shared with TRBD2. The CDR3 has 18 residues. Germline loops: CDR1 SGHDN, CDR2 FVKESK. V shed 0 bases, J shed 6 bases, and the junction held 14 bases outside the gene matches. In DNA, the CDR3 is TGTGCCAGCAGCCAAGAGAGGGTAGCGGGATGGGCCAGGGATACGCAGTATTTT. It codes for CASSQERVAGWARDTQYF.

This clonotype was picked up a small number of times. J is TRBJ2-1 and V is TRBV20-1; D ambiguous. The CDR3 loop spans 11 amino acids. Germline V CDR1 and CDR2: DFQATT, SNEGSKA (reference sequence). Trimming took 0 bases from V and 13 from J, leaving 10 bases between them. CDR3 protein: CSARDPTDQFF. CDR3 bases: TGCAGTGCTAGAGACCCGACTGATCAGTTCTTC.

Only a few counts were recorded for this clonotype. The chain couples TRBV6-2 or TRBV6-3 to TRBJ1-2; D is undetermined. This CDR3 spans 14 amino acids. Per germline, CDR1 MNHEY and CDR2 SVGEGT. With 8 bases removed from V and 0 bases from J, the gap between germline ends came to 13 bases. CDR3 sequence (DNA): TGTGCCAGCCTACCCGAGACGCCTAACTATGGCTACACCTTC. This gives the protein CASLPETPNYGYTF.

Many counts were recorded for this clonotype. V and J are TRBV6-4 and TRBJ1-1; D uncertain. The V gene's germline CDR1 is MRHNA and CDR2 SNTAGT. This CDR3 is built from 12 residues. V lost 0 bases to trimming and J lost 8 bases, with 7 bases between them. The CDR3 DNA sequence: TGTGCCAGCAGTGACTCCGGATCAGAAGCTTTCTTT. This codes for CASSDSGSEAFF.

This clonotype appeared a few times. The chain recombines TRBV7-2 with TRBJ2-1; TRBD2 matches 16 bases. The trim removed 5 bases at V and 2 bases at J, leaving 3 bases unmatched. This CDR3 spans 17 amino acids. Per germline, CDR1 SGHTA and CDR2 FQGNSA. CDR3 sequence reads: CASSKGTSGRAYNEQFF. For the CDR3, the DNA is TGTGCCAGCAGCAAGGGGACTAGCGGGAGGGCCTACAATGAGCAGTTCTTC.

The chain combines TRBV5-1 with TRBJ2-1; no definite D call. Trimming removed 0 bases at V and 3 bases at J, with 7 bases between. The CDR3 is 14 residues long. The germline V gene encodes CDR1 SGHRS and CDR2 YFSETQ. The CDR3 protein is CASSLDVRYNEQFF. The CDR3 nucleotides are TGCGCCAGCAGCTTGGACGTCCGCTACAATGAGCAGTTCTTC.

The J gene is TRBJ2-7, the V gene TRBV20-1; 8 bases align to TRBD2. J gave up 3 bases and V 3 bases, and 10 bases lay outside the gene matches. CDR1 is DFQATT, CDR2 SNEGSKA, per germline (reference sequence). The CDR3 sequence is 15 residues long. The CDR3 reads CSASPWVAGNYEQYF. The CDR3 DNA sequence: TGCAGTGCTAGTCCCTGGGTAGCGGGGAACTACGAGCAGTACTTC.

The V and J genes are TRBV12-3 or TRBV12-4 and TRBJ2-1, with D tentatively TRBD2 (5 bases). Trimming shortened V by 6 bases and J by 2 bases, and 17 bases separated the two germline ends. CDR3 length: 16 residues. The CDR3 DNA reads TGTGCCAGCAGCCCGGACTTGCGGTTCACCTACAATGAGCAGTTCTTC. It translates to CASSPDLRFTYNEQFF.

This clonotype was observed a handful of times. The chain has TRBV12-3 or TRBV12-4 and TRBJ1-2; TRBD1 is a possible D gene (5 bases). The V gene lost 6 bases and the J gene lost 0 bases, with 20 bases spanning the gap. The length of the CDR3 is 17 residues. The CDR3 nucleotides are TGTGCCAGCAGCCCGGGGACGCCTAATCTTGCTAACTATGGCTACACCTTC. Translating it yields CASSPGTPNLANYGYTF.

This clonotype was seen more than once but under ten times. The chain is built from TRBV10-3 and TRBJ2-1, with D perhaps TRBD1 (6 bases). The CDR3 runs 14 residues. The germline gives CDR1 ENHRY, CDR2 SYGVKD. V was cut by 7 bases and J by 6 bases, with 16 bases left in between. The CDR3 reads CAITSRRDTNEQFF. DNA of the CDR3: TGTGCCATCACCAGCCGCCGGGACACCAATGAGCAGTTCTTC.

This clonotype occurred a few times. In nucleotides, the CDR3 is TGTGCCAGCAGCTACCAACTAGCGAGTGAGCAGTTCTTC. Translated: CASSYQLASEQFF. The genes are TRBV7-8 and TRBJ2-1, with 7 bases lining up with TRBD2. CDR1 is SGHVS and CDR2 is FQNEAQ in the germline V gene. The CDR3 is 13 residues long. V lost 4 bases and J lost 9; bases outside the gene matches: 6.

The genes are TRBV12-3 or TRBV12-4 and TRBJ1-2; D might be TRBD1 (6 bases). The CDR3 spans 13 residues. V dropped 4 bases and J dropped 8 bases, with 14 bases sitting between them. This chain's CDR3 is CASSSPGAGGYTF. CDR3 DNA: TGTGCCAGCAGTTCGCCGGGGGCGGGGGGCTACACCTTC.

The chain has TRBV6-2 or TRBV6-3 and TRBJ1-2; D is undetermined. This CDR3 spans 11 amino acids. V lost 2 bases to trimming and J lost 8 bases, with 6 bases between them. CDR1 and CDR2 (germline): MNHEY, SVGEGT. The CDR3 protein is CASSYPPGYTF. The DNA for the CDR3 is TGTGCCAGCAGTTACCCGCCAGGCTACACCTTC.

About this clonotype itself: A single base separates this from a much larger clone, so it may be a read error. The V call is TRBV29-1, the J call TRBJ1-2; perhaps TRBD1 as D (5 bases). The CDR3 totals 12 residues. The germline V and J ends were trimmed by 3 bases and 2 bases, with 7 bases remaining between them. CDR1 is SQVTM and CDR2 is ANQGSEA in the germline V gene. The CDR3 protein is CSVEDKNYGYTF. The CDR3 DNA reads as TGCAGCGTTGAGGACAAGAACTATGGCTACACCTTC.